This TCR beta chain was obtained from a study of somatic mutations in cytotoxic T cells in rheumatoid arthritis. Assay: immunoSEQ multiplex PCR; the TCRdb copy retains only in-frame clones and omits some. Of about 30,000 clones in the sample, roughly 80% were seen once. The CDR3 contains 15 residues. Trimming at V came to 0 bases and at J to 6 bases, leaving 6 bases not matched to a gene. CDR1 and CDR2 from the germline V gene are SGDLS and YYNGEE. This TCR was recovered from an adult with rheumatoid arthritis. The chain combines TRBV9 with TRBJ2-1; 7 bases map to TRBD2. The sequenced sample was CD8+ T cells sorted from blood. The DNA of the CDR3 is TGTGCCAGCAGCGTAGACCGGGGGGTTTCCAATGAGCAGTTCTTC. As protein: CASSVDRGVSNEQFF.